This TCR beta chain was documented in a study of cytomegalovirus exposure and HLA in healthy donors. This CDR3 region has 14 residues. Deletions cut 5 bases from V and 7 bases from J, with 21 bases between. Germline values: CDR1 GTSNPN, CDR2 SVGIG (reference sequence). Notes on the study in general: Indistinguishability led to the exclusion of some V segments, TRBV6-2 and TRBV6-3 included. Using the classifier, cytomegalovirus status was reportedly diagnosed with high specificity and sensitivity. In vitro confirmation showed three CMV-associated chains to be CMV antigen specific.

On this clone: No antigen is known for it.

The PCR was carried out with 60 Vbeta primers and 13 Jbeta primers. Some clones are missing from TCRdb's copy, which holds only in-frame ones; the method was immunoSEQ multiplex PCR. The sample shows some 120,000 clones, 75% to 90% of them seen only once. Sequencing was performed on PBMCs. The rearrangement links TRBV30 to TRBJ2-7; TRBD2 might be the D (5 bases). The receptor was isolated from a man aged 35-49 years in good health and CMV-seronegative. CDR3 nucleotide sequence: TGTGCCTGGGGCCCTTCCCCGAGTTCGGGGGAGCAGTACTTC. This codes for CAWGPSPSSGEQYF.